This TCR beta chain stems from a study of identical twins. Trimming removed 7 bases from V and 2 bases from J, with 8 bases in between. The CDR3 is 11 residues long. The germline CDR1 and CDR2 sequences are DFQATT and SNEGSKA (reference sequence). The donor group consisted entirely of healthy Caucasians. TCRdb fed the 5' RACE reads into MiXCR, producing one record per CDR3 protein. The table shows around 1.7 million distinct CDR3 sequences, with about 32% occurring only once. Sequencing was done on a sample of cord blood. The clonotype comes from a newborn girl in good health. The chain carries TRBV20-1 and TRBJ1-2; D not certain. This chain's CDR3 is CSVRSNYGYTF. DNA for the CDR3: TGCAGTGTCCGGTCGAACTATGGCTACACCTTC.